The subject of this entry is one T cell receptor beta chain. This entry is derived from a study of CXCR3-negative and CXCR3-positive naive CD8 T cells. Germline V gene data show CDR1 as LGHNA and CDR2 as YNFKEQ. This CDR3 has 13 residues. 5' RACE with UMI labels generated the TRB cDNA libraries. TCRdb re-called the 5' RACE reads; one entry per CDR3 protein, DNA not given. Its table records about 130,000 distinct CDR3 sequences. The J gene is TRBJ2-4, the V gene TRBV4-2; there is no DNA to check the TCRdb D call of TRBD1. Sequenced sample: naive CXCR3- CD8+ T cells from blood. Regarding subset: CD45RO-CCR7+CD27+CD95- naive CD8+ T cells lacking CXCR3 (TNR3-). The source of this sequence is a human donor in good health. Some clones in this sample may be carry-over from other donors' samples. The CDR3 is CASSGAIKNIQYF.